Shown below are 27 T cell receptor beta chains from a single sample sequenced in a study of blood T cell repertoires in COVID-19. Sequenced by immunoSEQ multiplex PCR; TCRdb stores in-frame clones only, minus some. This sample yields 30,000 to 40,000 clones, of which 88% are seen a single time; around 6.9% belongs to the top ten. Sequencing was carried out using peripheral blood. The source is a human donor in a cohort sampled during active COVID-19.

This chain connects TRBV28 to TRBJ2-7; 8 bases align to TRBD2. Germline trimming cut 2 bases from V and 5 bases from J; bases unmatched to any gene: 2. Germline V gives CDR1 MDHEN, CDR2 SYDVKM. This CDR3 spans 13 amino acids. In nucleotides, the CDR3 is TGTGCCAGCAGTTTAAGCGGGAGAAACGAGCAGTACTTC. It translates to CASSLSGRNEQYF. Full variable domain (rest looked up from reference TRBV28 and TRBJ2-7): DVKVTQSSRYLVKRTGEKVFLECVQDMDHENMFWYRQDPGLGLRLIYFSYDVKMKEKGDIPEGYSVSREKKERFSLILESASTNQTSMYLCASSLSGRNEQYFGPGTRLTVT.

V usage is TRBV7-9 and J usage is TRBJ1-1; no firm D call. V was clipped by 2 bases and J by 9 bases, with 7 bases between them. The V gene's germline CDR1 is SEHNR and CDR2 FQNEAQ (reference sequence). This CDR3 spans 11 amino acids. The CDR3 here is CASSLHNKAFF. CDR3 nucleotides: TGTGCCAGCAGCTTACACAATAAAGCTTTCTTT.

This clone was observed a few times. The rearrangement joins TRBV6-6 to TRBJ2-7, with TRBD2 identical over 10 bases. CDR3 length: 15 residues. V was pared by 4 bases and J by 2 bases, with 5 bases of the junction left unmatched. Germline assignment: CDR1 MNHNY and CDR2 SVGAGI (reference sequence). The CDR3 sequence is CASSSPTSGTYEQYF. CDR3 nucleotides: TGTGCCAGCAGTTCCCCTACTAGCGGGACCTACGAGCAGTACTTC.

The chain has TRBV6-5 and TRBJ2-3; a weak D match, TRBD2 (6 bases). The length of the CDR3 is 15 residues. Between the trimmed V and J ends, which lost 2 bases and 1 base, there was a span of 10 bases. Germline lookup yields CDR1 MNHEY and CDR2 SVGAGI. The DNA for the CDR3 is TGTGCCAGCAGTTACGGTTGGGGGGGCACAGATACGCAGTATTTT. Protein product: CASSYGWGGTDTQYF.

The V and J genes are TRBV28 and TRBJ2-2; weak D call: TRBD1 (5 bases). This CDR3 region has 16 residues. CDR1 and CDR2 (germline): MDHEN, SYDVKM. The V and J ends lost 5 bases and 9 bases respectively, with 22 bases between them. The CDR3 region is CASSPLTEAIRRELFF. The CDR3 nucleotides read TGTGCCAGCAGTCCGCTGACAGAGGCCATCCGTCGGGAGCTGTTTTTT.

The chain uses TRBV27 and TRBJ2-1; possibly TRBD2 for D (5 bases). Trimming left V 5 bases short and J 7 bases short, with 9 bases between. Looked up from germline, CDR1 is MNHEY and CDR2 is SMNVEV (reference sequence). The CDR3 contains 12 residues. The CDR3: CASSPTRNEQFF. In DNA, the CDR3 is TGTGCCAGCAGTCCCACTAGAAATGAGCAGTTCTTC.

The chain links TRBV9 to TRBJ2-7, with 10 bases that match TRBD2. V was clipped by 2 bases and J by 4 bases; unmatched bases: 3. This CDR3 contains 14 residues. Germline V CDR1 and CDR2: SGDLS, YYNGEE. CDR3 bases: TGTGCCAGCAGCGTCACTAGCGGGAATTACGAGCAGTACTTC. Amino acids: CASSVTSGNYEQYF.

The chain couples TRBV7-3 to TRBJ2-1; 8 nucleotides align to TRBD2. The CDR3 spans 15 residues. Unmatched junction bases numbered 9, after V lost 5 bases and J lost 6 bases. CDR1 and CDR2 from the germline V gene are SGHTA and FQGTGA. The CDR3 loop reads CASSPRGTRFNEQFF. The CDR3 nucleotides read TGTGCCAGCAGCCCAAGGGGGACTAGATTCAATGAGCAGTTCTTC.

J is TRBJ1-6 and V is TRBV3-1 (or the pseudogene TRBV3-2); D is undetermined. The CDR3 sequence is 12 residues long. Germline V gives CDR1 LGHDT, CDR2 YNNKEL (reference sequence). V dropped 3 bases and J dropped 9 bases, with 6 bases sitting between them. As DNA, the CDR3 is TGTGCCAGCAGCCAGGCACGTTCACCCCTCCACTTT. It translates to CASSQARSPLHF.

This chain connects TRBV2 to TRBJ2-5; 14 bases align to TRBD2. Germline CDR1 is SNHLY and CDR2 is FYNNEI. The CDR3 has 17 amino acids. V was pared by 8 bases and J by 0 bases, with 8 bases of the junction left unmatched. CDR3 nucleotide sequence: TGTGCCAGCGAGACTAGCGGGGGGGCCCCGTACCAAGAGACCCAGTACTTC. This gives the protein CASETSGGAPYQETQYF.

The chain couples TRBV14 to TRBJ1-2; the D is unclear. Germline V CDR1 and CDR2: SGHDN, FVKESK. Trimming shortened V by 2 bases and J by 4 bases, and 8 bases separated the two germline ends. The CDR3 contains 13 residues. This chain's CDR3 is CASSQSRGYGYTF. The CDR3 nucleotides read TGTGCCAGCAGCCAAAGCCGGGGCTATGGCTACACCTTC.

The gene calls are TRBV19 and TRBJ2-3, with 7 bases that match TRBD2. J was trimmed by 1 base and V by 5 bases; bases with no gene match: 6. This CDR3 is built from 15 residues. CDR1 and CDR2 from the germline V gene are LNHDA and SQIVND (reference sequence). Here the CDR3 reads CASSVTSSGTDTQYF. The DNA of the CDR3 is TGTGCCAGTAGTGTGACTAGCTCGGGCACAGATACGCAGTATTTT. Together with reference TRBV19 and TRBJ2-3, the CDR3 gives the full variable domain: DGGITQSPKYLFRKEGQNVTLSCEQNLNHDAMYWYRQDPGQGLRLIYYSQIVNDFQKGDIAEGYSVSREKKESFPLTVTSAQKNPTAFYLCASSVTSSGTDTQYFGPGTRLTVL.

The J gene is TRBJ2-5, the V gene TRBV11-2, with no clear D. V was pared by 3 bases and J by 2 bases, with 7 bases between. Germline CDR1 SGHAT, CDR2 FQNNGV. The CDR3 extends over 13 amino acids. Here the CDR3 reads CASSFSLQETQYF. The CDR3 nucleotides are TGTGCCAGCAGCTTCTCCCTACAAGAGACCCAGTACTTC. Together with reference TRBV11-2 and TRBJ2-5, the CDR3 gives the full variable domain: EAGVAQSPRYKIIEKRQSVAFWCNPISGHATLYWYQQILGQGPKLLIQFQNNGVVDDSQLPKDRFSAERLKGVDSTLKIQPAKLEDSAVYLCASSFSLQETQYFGPGTRLLVL.

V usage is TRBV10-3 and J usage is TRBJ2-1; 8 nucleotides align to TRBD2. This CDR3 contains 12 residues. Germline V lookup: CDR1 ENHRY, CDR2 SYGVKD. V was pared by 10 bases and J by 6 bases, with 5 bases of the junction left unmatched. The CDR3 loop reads CATLAGFNEQFF. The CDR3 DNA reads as TGTGCCACCCTAGCGGGCTTCAATGAGCAGTTCTTC.

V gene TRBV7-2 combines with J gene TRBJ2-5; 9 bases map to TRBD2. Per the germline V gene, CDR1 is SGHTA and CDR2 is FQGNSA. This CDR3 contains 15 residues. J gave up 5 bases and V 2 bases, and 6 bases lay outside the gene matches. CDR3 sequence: CASSLRLAVWETQYF. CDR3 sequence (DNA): TGTGCCAGCAGCTTAAGACTAGCGGTTTGGGAGACCCAGTACTTC.

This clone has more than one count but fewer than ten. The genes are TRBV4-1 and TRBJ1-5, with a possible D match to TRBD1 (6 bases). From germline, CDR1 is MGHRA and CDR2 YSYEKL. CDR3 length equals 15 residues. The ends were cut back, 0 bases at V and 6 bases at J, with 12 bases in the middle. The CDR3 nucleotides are TGCGCCAGCAGCCAAGAGGGGGGGCGAGGTCAGCCCCAGCATTTT. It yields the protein CASSQEGGRGQPQHF.

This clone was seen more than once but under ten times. CDR3: CASSQEETSGILDTQYF. CDR3 bases: TGTGCCAGCAGCCAAGAGGAGACTAGCGGGATTTTAGATACGCAGTATTTT. The genes are TRBV3-1 (or the pseudogene TRBV3-2) and TRBJ2-3, with 11 bases that match TRBD2. Germline V gene lookup returns CDR1 LGHDT and CDR2 YNNKEL (reference sequence). The CDR3 is 17 residues long. The V and J ends lost 0 bases and 5 bases, in that order; junction bases with no gene match: 7.

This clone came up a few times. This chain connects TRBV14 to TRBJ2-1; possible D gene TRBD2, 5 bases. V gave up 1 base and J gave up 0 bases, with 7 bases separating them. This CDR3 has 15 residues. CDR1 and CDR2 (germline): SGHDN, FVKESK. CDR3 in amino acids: CASSQVGSSYNEQFF. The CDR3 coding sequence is TGTGCCAGCAGCCAAGTGGGGAGCTCCTACAATGAGCAGTTCTTC.

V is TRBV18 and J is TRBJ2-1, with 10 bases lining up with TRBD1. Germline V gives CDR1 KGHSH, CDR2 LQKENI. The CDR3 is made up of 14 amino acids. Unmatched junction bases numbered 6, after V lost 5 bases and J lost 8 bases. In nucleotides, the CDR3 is TGTGCCAGCTCAGACAGGGGGCGAGGGGATGAGCAGTTCTTC. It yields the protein CASSDRGRGDEQFF.

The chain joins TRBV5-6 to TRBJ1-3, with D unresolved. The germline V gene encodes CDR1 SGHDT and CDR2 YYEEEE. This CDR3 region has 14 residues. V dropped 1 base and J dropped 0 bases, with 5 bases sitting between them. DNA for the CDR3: TGTGCCAGCAGCTTGTTGAGCTCTGGAAACACCATATATTTT. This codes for CASSLLSSGNTIYF.

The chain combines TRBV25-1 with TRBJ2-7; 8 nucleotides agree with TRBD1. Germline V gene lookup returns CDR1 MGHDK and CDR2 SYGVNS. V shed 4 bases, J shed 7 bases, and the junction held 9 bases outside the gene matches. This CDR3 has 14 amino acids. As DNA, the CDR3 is TGTGCCAGCAGTGCCCGGACAGGGTGGGGGGAGCAGTACTTC. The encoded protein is CASSARTGWGEQYF.

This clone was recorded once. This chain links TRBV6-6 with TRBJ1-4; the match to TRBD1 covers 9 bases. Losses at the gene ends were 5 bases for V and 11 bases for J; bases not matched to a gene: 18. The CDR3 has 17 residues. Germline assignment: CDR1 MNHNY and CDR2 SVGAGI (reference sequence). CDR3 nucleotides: TGTGCCAGCAGTCCAGCTTCTTCCGGGACAGGGAGGGCGAAACTGTTTTTT. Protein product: CASSPASSGTGRAKLFF.

CDR3 DNA sequence: TGTGCCAGCAGCCAAGTCGCTAGCGGGGGCCCCAACTACGAGCAGTACTTC. Its translation: CASSQVASGGPNYEQYF. This rearrangement joins TRBV14 to TRBJ2-7; the match to TRBD2 covers 10 bases. The CDR3 has 17 residues. In germline, CDR1 is SGHDN, CDR2 FVKESK. The trim removed 1 base at V and 3 bases at J, leaving 9 bases unmatched.

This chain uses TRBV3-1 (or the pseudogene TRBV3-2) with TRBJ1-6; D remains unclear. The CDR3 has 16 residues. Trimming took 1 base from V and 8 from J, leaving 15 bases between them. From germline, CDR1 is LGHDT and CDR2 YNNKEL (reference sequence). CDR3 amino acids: CASSQAAGNYDSPLHF. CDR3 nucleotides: TGTGCCAGCAGCCAAGCAGCGGGGAATTATGATTCACCCCTCCACTTT.

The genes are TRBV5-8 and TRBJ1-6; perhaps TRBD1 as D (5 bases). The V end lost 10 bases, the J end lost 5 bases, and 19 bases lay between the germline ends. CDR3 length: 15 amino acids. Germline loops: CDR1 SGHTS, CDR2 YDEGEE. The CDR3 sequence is CASPIGGVNNSPLHF. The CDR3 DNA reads TGTGCCTCCCCTATCGGGGGGGTTAATAATTCACCCCTCCACTTT. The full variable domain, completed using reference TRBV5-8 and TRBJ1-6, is EAGVTQSPTHLIKTRGQQATLRCSPISGHTSVYWYQQALGLGLQFLLWYDEGEERNRGNFPPRFSGRQFPNYSSELNVNALELEDSALYLCASPIGGVNNSPLHFGNGTRLTVT.

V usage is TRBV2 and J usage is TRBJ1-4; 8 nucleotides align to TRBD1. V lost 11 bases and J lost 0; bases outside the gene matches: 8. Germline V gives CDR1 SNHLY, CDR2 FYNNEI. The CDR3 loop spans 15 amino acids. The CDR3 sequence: CAGRTGPATNEKLFF. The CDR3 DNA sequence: TGTGCCGGACGGACAGGGCCCGCAACTAATGAAAAACTGTTTTTT.

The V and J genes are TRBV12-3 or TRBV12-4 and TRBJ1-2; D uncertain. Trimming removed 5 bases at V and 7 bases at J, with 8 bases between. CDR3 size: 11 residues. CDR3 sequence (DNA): TGTGCCAGCAGTCGCTCCAGTGGCTACACCTTC. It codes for CASSRSSGYTF.